This record concerns one TCR beta chain sequence. As yet, its antigen is unknown. This record comes from a study of shared clonotypes between healthy human individuals. On the study more broadly: Three plates each covered CD4 naive and memory; CD8 naive two, CD8 memory one. Study-wide results and limits: In having few donors, the study represented limited genetic and exposure-history diversity.

Investigators spread the genomic DNA of each subset evenly over several immunoSEQ plates. The authors' processing: For the immunoSEQ data, sequences were junction-only without quality scores, so filtering differed. Here immunoSEQ multiplex PCR was the method, and the copy in TCRdb shows in-frame clones only, minus some. For V, J and clone size, that table is used; D and trimming come from the DNA. The data show approximately 1.4 million clones, around 98% seen once. The CDR3 is 15 residues long. The J segment lost 4 bases and the V segment lost 5 bases, leaving 6 bases of the junction unmatched. Germline CDR1 reads MNHNS; CDR2 reads SASEGT.

V is TRBV6-1 and J is TRBJ2-1; 9 bases line up with TRBD1. The receptor was isolated from a man aged 25-40 years in good health. The specimen sequenced was naive CD4+ T cells sorted from blood. The subset is: CD45RA+ positively selected. The CDR3 region has the DNA TGTGCCAGCAGTCAGTGGGGACAGGGATACAATGAGCAGTTCTTC. Its protein product is CASSQWGQGYNEQFF.